The 26 T cell receptor beta chains listed next were all sequenced from one sample in a study of T-cell memory formation after mild COVID-19. TCRdb used MiXCR to reprocess the 5' RACE reads, holding one entry per CDR3 protein. This sample has approximately 290,000 distinct CDR3 sequences, with approximately 19% found just once. Sequenced: PBMCs or a T cell subset sorted from them (not recorded which). The receptor source for this set is a man aged 18 to 35 who had mild COVID-19 (a few samples of this study predate the infection). Cell type and time point are not known.

J is TRBJ2-3 and V is TRBV7-9; tentative D call: TRBD2 (5 bases). V gave up 8 bases and J gave up 0 bases, with 12 bases separating them. Looked up from germline, CDR1 is SEHNR and CDR2 is FQNEAQ (reference sequence). The CDR3 totals 14 residues. The CDR3 DNA is TGTGCCAGCGGTTCCCGGAGGAGCACAGATACGCAGTATTTT. It translates to CASGSRRSTDTQYF.

V is TRBV20-1 and J is TRBJ2-3, with D possibly being TRBD2 (7 bases). The CDR3 extends over 14 amino acids. Germline V gene sequence: CDR1 DFQATT, CDR2 SNEGSKA (reference sequence). Trimming left V 6 bases short and J 4 bases short, with 17 bases between. The CDR3 spells CSANLGGRADTQYF. The DNA for the CDR3 is TGCAGTGCGAACCTGGGGGGGCGCGCAGATACGCAGTATTTT.

This clonotype showed up just a few times. The V and J genes are TRBV11-3 and TRBJ1-1, with 11 bases identical to TRBD1. J was trimmed by 4 bases and V by 5 bases; bases with no gene match: 6. Germline V gives CDR1 SGHNT, CDR2 YENEEA. The length of the CDR3 is 15 residues. CDR3 protein: CASSAGQGVSTEAFF. As DNA, the CDR3 is TGTGCCAGCAGCGCGGGACAGGGGGTGAGCACTGAAGCTTTCTTT.

The chain carries TRBV6-6 and TRBJ2-5, with D possibly being TRBD1 (5 bases). Looked up from germline, CDR1 is MNHNY and CDR2 is SVGAGI (reference sequence). The germline V and J ends were trimmed by 6 bases and 1 base, with 9 bases remaining between them. The length of the CDR3 is 13 residues. This CDR3 is CASRKGRQETQYF. The CDR3, as DNA: TGTGCCAGCAGGAAGGGGCGCCAAGAGACCCAGTACTTC.

The CDR3 here is CASSLVGRTNSPLHF. CDR3 nucleotides: TGTGCCAGCAGCTTAGTTGGACGGACTAATTCACCCCTCCACTTT. The gene calls are TRBV7-2 and TRBJ1-6, with unresolved D. This CDR3 region has 15 residues. Trimming pared 1 base from V and 6 bases from J, leaving 10 bases between. Germline V gives CDR1 SGHTA, CDR2 FQGNSA. Filled out from reference TRBV7-2 and TRBJ1-6, the complete variable domain reads GAGVSQSPSNKVTEKGKDVELRCDPISGHTALYWYRQSLGQGLEFLIYFQGNSAPDKSGLPSDRFSAERTGGSVSTLTIQRTQQEDSAVYLCASSLVGRTNSPLHFGNGTRLTVT.

This clonotype was seen more than once but under ten times. The J gene is TRBJ1-5, the V gene TRBV5-1; 8 bases agree with TRBD1. Losses at the gene ends were 0 bases for V and 6 bases for J; bases not matched to a gene: 5. Per the germline V gene, CDR1 is SGHRS and CDR2 is YFSETQ. The CDR3 has 15 amino acids. CDR3 sequence (DNA): TGCGCCAGCAGCTTGGACCCAGGGGGCTCTCAGCCCCAGCATTTT. This gives the protein CASSLDPGGSQPQHF. The whole variable domain, remainder taken from reference TRBV5-1 and TRBJ1-5, is KAGVTQTPRYLIKTRGQQVTLSCSPISGHRSVSWYQQTPGQGLQFLFEYFSETQRNKGNFPGRFSGRQFSNSRSEMNVSTLELGDSALYLCASSLDPGGSQPQHFGDGTRLSIL.

The sample holds a few counts of this clonotype. The J gene is TRBJ1-2, the V gene TRBV6-6; maybe TRBD1 (5 bases). The V gene's germline CDR1 is MNHNY and CDR2 SVGAGI (reference sequence). The CDR3 has 13 residues. Trimming stripped 4 bases from V and 5 bases from J, with 11 bases between. The CDR3 DNA sequence: TGTGCCAGCAGTTTCGGGGGACTTTATGGCTACACCTTC. Its protein is CASSFGGLYGYTF.

This clonotype was recorded a few times. CDR3 bases: TGTGCCAGCAGCCTCGACACTGGGCAGGGCGGAATATTTGAGCAGTTCTTC. Translation gives CASSLDTGQGGIFEQFF. The chain recombines TRBV11-3 with TRBJ2-1; possibly TRBD1 for D (5 bases). V lost 5 bases and J lost 9, with 26 bases in between. The CDR3 extends over 17 amino acids. Germline V CDR1 and CDR2: SGHNT, YENEEA.

This clonotype showed up many times. V gene TRBV7-2 combines with J gene TRBJ2-5, with a weak D call TRBD1 (6 bases). There are 14 residues in the CDR3. The germline CDR1 and CDR2 sequences are SGHTA and FQGNSA. Trimming stripped 1 base from V and 5 bases from J, with 11 bases between. CDR3 nucleotide sequence: TGTGCCAGCAGCTTAGGTACAGGGCAGGAGACCCAGTACTTC. Translated, it gives CASSLGTGQETQYF.

The chain has TRBV7-2 and TRBJ2-5; unclear D gene. This CDR3 has 15 residues. Looked up from germline, CDR1 is SGHTA and CDR2 is FQGNSA. With 0 bases removed from V and 1 base from J, the gap between germline ends came to 9 bases. CDR3 bases: TGTGCCAGCAGCTTAGCCTGGGCCCCCCAAGAGACCCAGTACTTC. Its protein is CASSLAWAPQETQYF.

This clonotype was counted a few times. The chain recombines TRBV5-1 with TRBJ2-3; D gene ambiguous. Germline-derived CDR1 and CDR2 are SGHRS and YFSETQ. Deletions cut 2 bases from V and 6 bases from J, with 13 bases between. The CDR3 length is 14 residues. The CDR3 reads CASSLEGSRDTQYF. For the CDR3, the DNA is TGCGCCAGCAGCTTAGAAGGGTCCCGGGATACGCAGTATTTT.

In its sample, this clonotype was seen a few times. The rearrangement uses TRBV27 and TRBJ2-7; a possible D gene is TRBD2 (6 bases). Per the germline V gene, CDR1 is MNHEY and CDR2 is SMNVEV (reference sequence). The V end was cut by 5 bases, the J end by 4 bases, with 12 bases between. CDR3 length: 13 residues. CDR3 nucleotides: TGTGCCAGCAGTGTGCGGGGTAGGTACGAGCAGTACTTC. Amino acid sequence: CASSVRGRYEQYF.

The chain links TRBV4-2 to TRBJ2-5; 11 positions agree with TRBD2. The CDR3 runs to 16 residues. Trimming at V came to 1 base and at J to 5 bases, leaving 6 bases not matched to a gene. Germline V gene sequence: CDR1 LGHNA, CDR2 YNFKEQ. The CDR3, as DNA: TGTGCCAGCAGCCAAGGGCTAGCGGGGGGCTGGGAGACCCAGTACTTC. Its protein is CASSQGLAGGWETQYF.

A few counts support this clonotype. V is TRBV5-1 and J is TRBJ1-5; 7 bases are shared with TRBD1. CDR3 length equals 14 residues. Germline-derived CDR1 and CDR2 are SGHRS and YFSETQ. V dropped 3 bases and J dropped 7; count of bases not matched to a gene: 7. CDR3 loop: CASSWGDSGQPQHF. The CDR3 nucleotides read TGCGCCAGCAGCTGGGGGGACAGTGGACAGCCCCAGCATTTT.

The V gene is TRBV4-3, the J gene TRBJ1-2; no clear D. V was shortened by 0 bases and J by 4 bases, with 9 bases between the two germline ends. Germline V gives CDR1 LGHNA, CDR2 YSLEER. This CDR3 is 14 amino acids long. The CDR3 is CASSQDLGLYGYTF. CDR3 bases: TGCGCCAGCAGCCAAGACCTGGGCCTCTATGGCTACACCTTC.

This clonotype was seen a handful of times. This sequence joins TRBV7-2 and TRBJ1-1; D is perhaps TRBD1 (6 bases). The V gene's germline CDR1 is SGHTA and CDR2 FQGNSA. This CDR3 has 16 amino acids. The germline V and J ends were trimmed by 3 bases and 2 bases, with 16 bases remaining between them. The CDR3 nucleotides are TGTGCCAGCAGCTTTCGGTATACAGGGTATAACACTGAAGCTTTCTTT. As protein: CASSFRYTGYNTEAFF.

V gene TRBV5-1 combines with J gene TRBJ2-1; 14 bases are a match to TRBD2. Germline CDR1 is SGHRS and CDR2 is YFSETQ. J lost 4 bases, V lost 2 bases, and 5 bases had no gene match. The CDR3 totals 17 residues. CDR3 amino acids: CASSLPRLAGGYNEQFF. The DNA of the CDR3 is TGCGCCAGCAGCTTACCACGACTAGCGGGGGGGTACAATGAGCAGTTCTTC.

V usage is TRBV2 and J usage is TRBJ2-7; 8 nucleotides align to TRBD1. CDR3 size: 12 residues. CDR1 and CDR2 (germline): SNHLY, FYNNEI. The CDR3 sequence is CVFSGTGYEQYF. CDR3 coding DNA: TGTGTATTTTCCGGGACAGGCTACGAGCAGTACTTC.

This clonotype was observed a few times. The V gene is TRBV5-1, the J gene TRBJ2-2, with D unclear. The CDR3 is 15 residues long. Germline lookup yields CDR1 SGHRS and CDR2 YFSETQ. V lost 0 bases to trimming and J lost 1 base, with 7 bases between them. The CDR3 DNA sequence: TGCGCCAGCAGCTTGGCAGCAGGGAACACCGGGGAGCTGTTTTTT. The encoded protein is CASSLAAGNTGELFF.

The chain links TRBV13 to TRBJ2-3, with D hard to call. V was pared by 6 bases and J by 2 bases, with 21 bases between. The CDR3 contains 17 residues. Germline V CDR1 and CDR2: PRHDT, FYEKMQ (reference sequence). The CDR3 loop is CASSSTMAVGATDTQYF. DNA of the CDR3: TGTGCCAGCAGTTCAACGATGGCGGTAGGAGCCACAGATACGCAGTATTTT.

This clonotype turned up a few times. The chain couples TRBV7-2 to TRBJ2-2; 10 nucleotides line up with TRBD2. Losses at the gene ends were 6 bases for V and 5 bases for J; bases not matched to a gene: 6. CDR3 length: 15 amino acids. Germline loops: CDR1 SGHTA, CDR2 FQGNSA. The CDR3 spells CASSPGLAWTGELFF. CDR3 nucleotides: TGTGCCAGCAGTCCGGGACTAGCGTGGACCGGGGAGCTGTTTTTT.

This clonotype has only a few counts. The chain carries TRBV29-1 and TRBJ2-7; 8 positions match TRBD1. The V and J ends lost 6 bases and 6 bases, in that order; junction bases with no gene match: 10. CDR3 length equals 13 residues. The V gene's germline CDR1 is SQVTM and CDR2 ANQGSEA. CDR3 nucleotides: TGCAGCGTCGCGACAGGGGCGAGTGGCGAGCAGTACGTC. This sequence encodes CSVATGASGEQYV.

The V call is TRBV6-2 or TRBV6-3, the J call TRBJ1-6; D perhaps matches TRBD1 (6 bases). The CDR3 is 14 amino acids. V was shortened by 5 bases and J by 8 bases, with 13 bases between the two germline ends. Germline values: CDR1 MNHEY, CDR2 SVGEGT. The CDR3, as DNA: TGTGCCAGCAGTACAGGGAGTGTGGATTCACCCCTCCACTTT. It is translated as CASSTGSVDSPLHF.

This sequence joins TRBV7-2 and TRBJ2-5, with TRBD1 as a possible D gene (7 bases). Between the trimmed V and J ends, which lost 5 bases and 3 bases, there was a span of 19 bases. The CDR3 has 16 residues. Germline CDR1 reads SGHTA; CDR2 reads FQGNSA. CDR3 sequence reads: CASSRGAGGRKETQYF. The CDR3 coding sequence is TGTGCCAGCAGCCGCGGGGCAGGGGGTCGGAAAGAGACCCAGTACTTC.

The sample holds a few counts of this clonotype. The V call is TRBV24-1, the J call TRBJ2-5; D remains unclear. Germline CDR1 is KGHDR and CDR2 is SFDVKD. This CDR3 has 13 residues. Trimming pared 2 bases from V and 1 base from J, leaving 4 bases between. The CDR3 loop is CATSDSAQETQYF. Written as DNA, the CDR3 is TGTGCCACCAGTGATTCGGCCCAAGAGACCCAGTACTTC.

This clonotype was observed many times. The chain couples TRBV5-1 to TRBJ2-5, with D possibly TRBD1 on 5 matching bases. The CDR3 length is 15 residues. Germline CDR1 and CDR2: SGHRS and YFSETQ. The V and J ends lost 0 bases and 5 bases respectively, with 14 bases between them. CDR3 residues: CASSLVGDRQETQYF. CDR3 in DNA: TGCGCCAGCAGCTTGGTCGGAGACAGACAGGAGACCCAGTACTTC.